This TCR beta chain was sequenced in a study of blood T cell repertoires in COVID-19. For the study at large: There were acute and convalescent COVID-19 samples, and they came from the United States, Italy and Spain. PBMCs, B-cell-depleted T cells, or T cells provided the cDNA or gDNA that made up the material.

The method was immunoSEQ multiplex PCR; TCRdb's version includes in-frame clones alone and lacks a portion of them. The table has roughly 150,000 clones, around 85% seen once; the top ten hold under 6%. V lost 2 bases and J lost 4, with 13 bases in between. The CDR3 sequence is 15 residues long. CDR1 and CDR2 (germline): MNHEY, SVGEGT. The receptor was isolated from a human donor in a cohort sampled during active COVID-19. The specimen was peripheral blood. This chain connects TRBV6-2 or TRBV6-3 to TRBJ2-3, with D perhaps TRBD1 (6 bases). CDR3 bases: TGTGCCAGCAGTTACACCAGGGGAAGTGCAGATACGCAGTATTTT. This encodes CASSYTRGSADTQYF.